Below, 32 T cell receptor beta chains from the same sample are listed, as sequenced in a study of blood T cell repertoires in COVID-19. TCRdb's table, derived via immunoSEQ multiplex PCR, lists solely in-frame clones and lacks some. The table records 130,000 or so clones, approximately 89% of them present only once. Sequenced material: peripheral blood. The receptors stem from a man aged 50 to 60 with acute or convalescent COVID-19.

The chain links TRBV4-1 to TRBJ2-5; perhaps TRBD1 as D (5 bases). CDR1 is MGHRA, CDR2 YSYEKL, per germline. Trimming cost V 3 bases and J 4 bases, with 9 bases left between them. The CDR3 has 13 amino acids. The CDR3 DNA follows: TGCGCCAGCAGCCAGTGGACAAGAGAGACCCAGTACTTC. Protein: CASSQWTRETQYF.

This chain links TRBV18 with TRBJ1-2, with D perhaps matching TRBD1 (5 bases). The germline V gene has CDR1 KGHSH and CDR2 LQKENI. V was pared by 0 bases and J by 8 bases, with 10 bases between. The CDR3 covers 13 residues. CDR3 region: CASSPPSGVGYTF. CDR3 coding DNA: TGTGCCAGCTCACCACCGTCGGGGGTAGGCTACACCTTC.

This chain links TRBV6-2 or TRBV6-3 with TRBJ2-3; the D is unclear. There are 14 residues in the CDR3. Germline V gene sequence: CDR1 MNHEY, CDR2 SVGEGT. V was trimmed by 6 bases and J by 1 base, leaving 11 bases between them. CDR3 DNA sequence: TGTGCCAGCAGCCCTGGGCAGCGCACAGATACGCAGTATTTT. Translated, it gives CASSPGQRTDTQYF.

J is TRBJ1-1 and V is TRBV6-2 or TRBV6-3, with 10 bases identical to TRBD1. CDR3 length equals 15 residues. With 4 bases clipped from V and 2 bases from J, the junction kept 4 bases outside the gene matches. Germline values: CDR1 MNHEY, CDR2 SVGEGT. This chain's CDR3 is CASSFSTGGNTEAFF. The DNA for the CDR3 is TGTGCCAGCAGTTTCTCGACAGGGGGCAACACTGAAGCTTTCTTT.

The chain uses TRBV5-1 and TRBJ2-2, with 8 positions matching TRBD2. The CDR3 contains 15 residues. The junction had 6 bases not matched to a gene; V was cut back by 1 base and J by 7 bases. Germline CDR1 SGHRS, CDR2 YFSETQ. The DNA of the CDR3 is TGCGCCAGCAGCTTGAGCGGGAGTTATGACGGGGAGCTGTTTTTT. Translated: CASSLSGSYDGELFF.

The chain links TRBV5-1 to TRBJ2-3; TRBD1 agrees at 7 bases. V lost 0 bases to trimming and J lost 1 base; unmatched junction nucleotides: 14. CDR1 and CDR2 (germline): SGHRS, YFSETQ. The CDR3 totals 19 residues. The CDR3 coding sequence is TGCGCCAGCAGCTTGGGGAGACAGGGCGTCTTAAGACGCACAGATACGCAGTATTTT. Protein product: CASSLGRQGVLRRTDTQYF.

The chain combines TRBV29-1 with TRBJ2-7, with TRBD1 matching over 10 bases. The CDR3 runs 13 residues. Germline V gives CDR1 SQVTM, CDR2 ANQGSEA. The V and J ends lost 6 bases and 5 bases, in that order; junction bases with no gene match: 7. The CDR3 loop is CSVGTGVGDEQYF. In DNA, the CDR3 is TGCAGCGTCGGGACAGGGGTGGGGGACGAGCAGTACTTC.

This clone has only one observation. V is TRBV6-5 and J is TRBJ1-6; D uncertain. The CDR3 is 12 amino acids. Per the germline V gene, CDR1 is MNHEY and CDR2 is SVGAGI. V was clipped by 6 bases and J by 8 bases, with 8 bases between them. DNA for the CDR3: TGTGCCAGCAGACTCCGGGATTCACCCCTCCACTTT. Its translation is CASRLRDSPLHF.

This clone was observed a single time. The chain carries TRBV5-1 and TRBJ1-3, with D maybe TRBD1 (5 bases). Trimming left V 0 bases short and J 1 base short, with 8 bases between. Germline V gives CDR1 SGHRS, CDR2 YFSETQ. The CDR3 totals 15 residues. The CDR3: CASSLDRLSGNTIYF. The CDR3 nucleotides read TGCGCCAGCAGCTTGGACAGGCTTTCTGGAAACACCATATATTTT.

The chain combines TRBV7-2 with TRBJ2-7; weak D call: TRBD2 (6 bases). CDR3 length: 15 residues. Germline CDR1 reads SGHTA; CDR2 reads FQGNSA. V was trimmed by 5 bases and J by 1 base, leaving 15 bases between them. CDR3 bases: TGTGCCAGCAGCCCGCGACTAGGACCATCCTACGAGCAGTACTTC. It codes for CASSPRLGPSYEQYF.

The rearrangement uses TRBV18 and TRBJ2-5; D is possibly TRBD2 (5 bases). The CDR3 length is 14 residues. Trimming removed 3 bases at V and 5 bases at J, with 13 bases between. Germline CDR1 KGHSH, CDR2 LQKENI. The CDR3 region is CASSPTRDTETQYF. CDR3 DNA sequence: TGTGCCAGCTCACCGACTCGGGATACGGAGACCCAGTACTTC.

V is TRBV7-9 and J is TRBJ1-6, with 8 bases identical to TRBD1. Per the germline V gene, CDR1 is SEHNR and CDR2 is FQNEAQ (reference sequence). The CDR3 spans 16 residues. Trimming at V came to 2 bases and at J to 6 bases, leaving 6 bases not matched to a gene. CDR3 protein: CASSLFSGGSNSPLHF. The CDR3 DNA reads as TGTGCCAGCAGCTTATTCTCAGGGGGCAGTAATTCACCCCTCCACTTT.

The V gene is TRBV9, the J gene TRBJ1-3, with 7 bases aligning to TRBD1. The CDR3 is 17 amino acids. CDR1 and CDR2 (germline): SGDLS, YYNGEE. V trimming: 4 bases; J trimming: 0 bases; junction bases outside the gene matches: 10. CDR3 loop: CASSLMGQTFSGNTIYF. CDR3 sequence (DNA): TGTGCCAGCAGCCTTATGGGACAGACATTCTCTGGAAACACCATATATTTT.

The chain has TRBV19 and TRBJ1-1, with 7 bases aligning to TRBD1. The CDR3 length is 17 residues. Germline CDR1 and CDR2: LNHDA and SQIVND (reference sequence). Germline trimming cut 3 bases from V and 0 bases from J; bases unmatched to any gene: 10. The CDR3 nucleotides read TGTGCCAGTAGTATGGCGACAGGGAGAAAAATGAACACTGAAGCTTTCTTT. Translated, it gives CASSMATGRKMNTEAFF.

The chain joins TRBV27 to TRBJ2-3; 9 bases match TRBD2. Germline V gene sequence: CDR1 MNHEY, CDR2 SMNVEV (reference sequence). V lost 2 bases to trimming and J lost 0 bases; unmatched junction nucleotides: 3. The CDR3 loop spans 16 amino acids. Here the CDR3 reads CASSLVLAGSTDTQYF. The CDR3 DNA reads as TGTGCCAGCAGTTTAGTACTAGCGGGCAGCACAGATACGCAGTATTTT.

This clone was picked up one time. CDR3 protein: CASSFRGKDSVNEQFF. The CDR3 DNA reads TGCGCCAGCAGCTTCCGTGGCAAGGACAGTGTCAATGAGCAGTTCTTC. The rearrangement links TRBV5-1 to TRBJ2-1; D possibly corresponds to TRBD1 (6 bases). Germline values: CDR1 SGHRS, CDR2 YFSETQ. The CDR3 loop spans 16 amino acids. Trimming stripped 2 bases from V and 6 bases from J, with 18 bases between.

In its sample, this clone was seen a few times. The rearrangement joins TRBV5-1 to TRBJ2-7; 10 bases map to TRBD2. Trimming at V came to 4 bases and at J to 5 bases, leaving 6 bases not matched to a gene. Germline V lookup: CDR1 SGHRS, CDR2 YFSETQ. The CDR3 has 14 residues. This chain's CDR3 is CASSPLAGVDEQYF. Here the CDR3 DNA reads TGCGCCAGCAGCCCTCTAGCGGGAGTGGACGAGCAGTACTTC.

The chain is built from TRBV10-3 and TRBJ2-3, with D uncertain. V gave up 6 bases and J gave up 1 base, with 11 bases separating them. The CDR3 covers 14 residues. Germline-derived CDR1 and CDR2 are ENHRY and SYGVKD. The CDR3 DNA follows: TGTGCCATCAGAGCACGTGAGGGCACAGATACGCAGTATTTT. Protein product: CAIRAREGTDTQYF.

V usage is TRBV5-1 and J usage is TRBJ2-1, with TRBD2 as a possible D gene (5 bases). CDR1 and CDR2 (germline): SGHRS, YFSETQ. The CDR3 is 14 amino acids. The ends were cut back, 3 bases at V and 10 bases at J, with 17 bases in the middle. CDR3 amino acids: CASSSSVDRREQFF. In nucleotides, the CDR3 is TGCGCCAGCAGCTCTTCTGTTGATAGGAGGGAGCAGTTCTTC.

This clone was detected once. V and J are TRBV5-1 and TRBJ1-1; TRBD1 agrees at 8 bases. V was pared by 5 bases and J by 5 bases, with 11 bases of the junction left unmatched. This CDR3 has 15 residues. Germline V lookup: CDR1 SGHRS, CDR2 YFSETQ. The DNA of the CDR3 is TGCGCCAGCAGTGAACAGGGGGGTGAATGGACTGAAGCTTTCTTT. Protein sequence: CASSEQGGEWTEAFF.

This chain joins TRBV19 and TRBJ2-1; D is unresolved. The V and J ends lost 7 bases and 8 bases respectively, with 15 bases between them. Germline V gives CDR1 LNHDA, CDR2 SQIVND (reference sequence). The CDR3 is made up of 13 amino acids. Written as DNA, the CDR3 is TGTGCCAGTAAAGGTACAGCTTTGGATGAGCAGTTCTTC. Its protein is CASKGTALDEQFF.

This chain connects TRBV6-5 to TRBJ2-3; D may be TRBD2 (6 bases). Per the germline V gene, CDR1 is MNHEY and CDR2 is SVGAGI. Between the trimmed V and J ends, which lost 6 bases and 2 bases, there was a span of 12 bases. The CDR3 totals 14 residues. CDR3 in DNA: TGTGCCAGCAGGTCGGGACTTTACACAGATACGCAGTATTTT. It yields the protein CASRSGLYTDTQYF.

The chain employs TRBV5-5 and TRBJ2-5; 8 positions match TRBD1. The CDR3 is made up of 17 amino acids. After removal of 3 bases from V and 3 bases from J, the junction contained 13 bases not matched to a gene. Germline loops: CDR1 SGHKS, CDR2 YYEKEE (reference sequence). CDR3 sequence (DNA): TGTGCCAGCAGCTATATAGGCCTGGGACAGGCTAAAGAGACCCAGTACTTC. Amino acid sequence: CASSYIGLGQAKETQYF.

The chain uses TRBV5-4 and TRBJ1-3, with D tentatively TRBD1 (5 bases). CDR1 is SGHNT, CDR2 YYREEE, per germline (reference sequence). V shed 6 bases and J shed 4 bases, with 17 bases lying between them. The CDR3 length is 15 residues. The DNA of the CDR3 is TGTGCCAGCACCCGGAGGGGTACAAGAGGAAACACCATATATTTT. Protein: CASTRRGTRGNTIYF.

CDR3 sequence reads: CATGQGWNEQYF. In nucleotides, the CDR3 is TGTGCCACCGGGCAGGGGTGGAACGAGCAGTACTTC. The chain is built from TRBV19 and TRBJ2-7, with a possible D match to TRBD1 (6 bases). Deletions cut 10 bases from V and 5 bases from J, with 15 bases between. This CDR3 comprises 12 residues. CDR1 and CDR2 (germline): LNHDA, SQIVND (reference sequence). Together with reference TRBV19 and TRBJ2-7, the CDR3 gives the full variable domain: DGGITQSPKYLFRKEGQNVTLSCEQNLNHDAMYWYRQDPGQGLRLIYYSQIVNDFQKGDIAEGYSVSREKKESFPLTVTSAQKNPTAFYLCATGQGWNEQYFGPGTRLTVT.

The J gene is TRBJ1-3, the V gene TRBV5-1; no clear D gene. This CDR3 has 14 amino acids. V lost 4 bases and J 2 bases, leaving 10 bases between the germline ends. Per germline, CDR1 SGHRS and CDR2 YFSETQ. The DNA of the CDR3 is TGCGCCAGCAGCCCTGTTACGGCTGGAAACACCATATATTTT. This sequence encodes CASSPVTAGNTIYF. The full variable domain, in which reference TRBV5-1 and TRBJ1-3 provide the parts outside the CDR3, is KAGVTQTPRYLIKTRGQQVTLSCSPISGHRSVSWYQQTPGQGLQFLFEYFSETQRNKGNFPGRFSGRQFSNSRSEMNVSTLELGDSALYLCASSPVTAGNTIYFGEGSWLTVV.

By share, this clone counts as medium-sized. The chain employs TRBV27 and TRBJ1-1; no firm D call. CDR1 and CDR2 from the germline V gene are MNHEY and SMNVEV (reference sequence). Trimming took off 6 bases at V and 4 bases at J, with 15 bases between the two ends. This CDR3 spans 14 amino acids. DNA for the CDR3: TGTGCCAGCAGCCAAATAACCGGCGGCACTGAAGCTTTCTTT. Protein product: CASSQITGGTEAFF.

The rearrangement links TRBV14 to TRBJ1-1, with D perhaps matching TRBD1 (5 bases). This CDR3 region has 18 residues. Trimming left V 4 bases short and J 3 bases short, with 24 bases between. From germline, CDR1 is SGHDN and CDR2 FVKESK. The CDR3 sequence is CASSRVWDGGYFDTEAFF. The CDR3, as DNA: TGTGCCAGCAGCCGGGTCTGGGACGGGGGATACTTCGACACTGAAGCTTTCTTT. The full variable domain, in which reference TRBV14 and TRBJ1-1 provide the parts outside the CDR3, is EAGVTQFPSHSVIEKGQTVTLRCDPISGHDNLYWYRRVMGKEIKFLLHFVKESKQDESGMPNNRFLAERTGGTYSTLKVQPAELEDSGVYFCASSRVWDGGYFDTEAFFGQGTRLTVV.

The chain uses TRBV10-2 and TRBJ1-6, with D possibly matching TRBD1 (6 bases). Between the trimmed V and J ends, which lost 5 bases and 9 bases, there was a span of 17 bases. The CDR3 length is 15 residues. The germline CDR1 and CDR2 sequences are WSHSY and SAAADI. The CDR3 sequence is CASSPLAGAGSPLHF. Here the CDR3 DNA reads TGCGCCAGCAGTCCTCTGGCGGGGGCGGGTTCACCCCTCCACTTT.

This clone has a handful of counts. The rearrangement joins TRBV10-1 to TRBJ1-1; D is possibly TRBD1 (6 bases). V lost 8 bases and J lost 0, with 16 bases in between. CDR3 length: 15 amino acids. Germline V gene lookup returns CDR1 WNHNN and CDR2 SYGVQD (reference sequence). The CDR3 DNA is TGCGCCAGCTCTGCGGGGGGGGCTTTGAACACTGAAGCTTTCTTT. It translates to CASSAGGALNTEAFF.

The CDR3 DNA sequence: TGTGCCAGCAGCCCTGGGGACTCCAGCAATCAGCCCCAGCATTTT. It translates to CASSPGDSSNQPQHF. The V call is TRBV9, the J call TRBJ1-5; possibly TRBD1 for D (5 bases). Trimming removed 4 bases from V and 1 base from J, with 12 bases in between. This CDR3 contains 15 residues. Germline V gives CDR1 SGDLS, CDR2 YYNGEE.

This clone was detected once. This chain uses TRBV10-3 with TRBJ1-1, with TRBD1 as a possible D gene (5 bases). Germline V lookup: CDR1 ENHRY, CDR2 SYGVKD. Trimming took 3 bases from V and 4 from J, leaving 15 bases between them. This CDR3 spans 15 amino acids. This CDR3 is CAISEGEQEGTEAFF. The CDR3 nucleotides are TGTGCCATCAGTGAAGGAGAACAGGAGGGCACTGAAGCTTTCTTT.